These T cell receptor beta chains were read from a single sample in a study of vaccination and CD4 T cells after COVID-19. No cognate antigen is known for these TCRs. TCRdb passed the PCR reads through MiXCR, listing each CDR3 protein once. This table holds 10,000 to 15,000 distinct CDR3 sequences, around four fifths found once. Sequencing was performed on CD4+ T cells from blood, cultured in vitro, taken after SARS-CoV-2 vaccination. The receptors derive from a human donor who received a COVID-19 vaccine. Each CDR3 is given with its conserved first and last residue. D genes are given only for firm matches. Size values are once, few and many counts, or a class for expanded clones, and some rows have none.

13 | . | TRBJ2-1 | . | TRBV2 | CASSDTGNNEQFF | TGTGCCAGCAGTGATACCGGAAACAATGAGCAGTTCTTC
14 | . | TRBJ2-3 | . | TRBV4-2 | CASSQEQPTDTQYF | TGTGCCAGCAGCCAAGAGCAACCCACAGATACGCAGTATTTT
13 | . | TRBJ1-6 | . | TRBV6-5 | CASSYSINSPLHF | TGTGCCAGCAGTTACTCGATTAATTCACCCCTCCACTTT
18 | TRBD1 | TRBJ1-2 | . | TRBV6-1 | CASTLVGGQGAFRYGYTF | TGTGCCAGCACTCTGGTGGGGGGACAGGGGGCTTTTCGGTATGGCTACACCTTC
15 | . | TRBJ1-2 | once | TRBV7-9 | CASSLAGGPTYGYTF | TGTGCCAGCAGCTTAGCGGGGGGCCCCACGTATGGCTACACCTTC
17 | . | TRBJ1-6 | . | TRBV23-1 | CASSQPRQGSGNSPLHF | TGCGCCAGCAGTCAACCGCGGCAGGGAAGTGGTAATTCACCCCTCCACTTT
14 | TRBD1 | TRBJ1-6 | . | TRBV2 | CASSPGGRDSPLHF | TGTGCCAGCAGCCCAGGGGGCAGGGATTCACCCCTCCACTTT
14 | . | TRBJ1-2 | . | TRBV20-1 | CSARLQGTAYGYTF | TGCAGTGCTCGGCTACAGGGAACCGCCTATGGCTACACCTTC
15 | . | TRBJ1-5 | . | TRBV9 | CASSVEGVRNQPQHF | TGTGCCAGCAGCGTAGAAGGTGTTAGAAATCAGCCCCAGCATTTT
14 | . | TRBJ2-2 | . | TRBV24-1 | CATSDLGGTGELFF | TGTGCCACCAGTGATTTGGGGGGCACCGGGGAGCTGTTTTTT
15 | . | TRBJ1-2 | few | TRBV7-2 | CASSLDPSFNYGYTF | TGTGCCAGCAGCTTAGACCCAAGTTTTAACTATGGCTACACCTTC
16 | TRBD2 | TRBJ2-7 | . | TRBV20-1 | CSASLLRGGPTYEQYF | TGCAGTGCTAGCTTACTTCGGGGGGGCCCCACCTACGAGCAGTACTTC
14 | TRBD2 | TRBJ2-5 | . | TRBV20-1 | CSAASGGEFRTQYF | TGCAGTGCTGCTAGCGGGGGGGAGTTTAGGACCCAGTACTTC
16 | TRBD2 | TRBJ2-4 | . | TRBV5-4 | CASSLVAGGEKNIQYF | TGTGCCAGCAGCTTGGTAGCGGGGGGGGAAAAAAACATTCAGTACTTC
15 | . | TRBJ2-5 | once | TRBV20-1 | CSAREGSGAEETQYF | TGCAGTGCTAGAGAGGGATCAGGGGCTGAGGAGACCCAGTACTTC
16 | TRBD1 | TRBJ1-3 | few | TRBV7-8 | CASSLGTGASGNTIYF | TGTGCCAGCAGCTTAGGAACAGGGGCCTCTGGAAACACCATATATTTT
16 | TRBD1 | TRBJ1-5 | . | TRBV24-1 | CATSESGTGRNQPQHF | TGTGCCACCAGTGAGTCTGGGACAGGACGCAATCAGCCCCAGCATTTT
15 | . | TRBJ1-5 | . | TRBV20-1 | CSARDRDESNQPQHF | TGCAGTGCTAGAGACCGGGACGAGAGCAATCAGCCCCAGCATTTT
15 | . | TRBJ1-2 | . | TRBV27 | CASSLKRAANYGYTF | TGTGCCAGCAGTTTAAAGAGGGCAGCTAACTATGGCTACACCTTC
12 | . | TRBJ2-3 | once | TRBV20-1 | CSARQPTDTQYF | TGCAGTGCTAGACAACCAACGGATACGCAGTATTTT
15 | . | TRBJ1-2 | . | TRBV19 | CASTPGEARSYGYTF | TGTGCCAGTACCCCAGGTGAGGCCAGGAGCTATGGCTACACCTTC
17 | TRBD1 | TRBJ1-3 | once | TRBV7-2 | CASSSAATGGRGNTIYF | TGTGCCAGCAGCTCGGCCGCGACAGGGGGGAGGGGAAACACCATATATTTT
13 | . | TRBJ1-2 | . | TRBV7-2 | CASSLDFEGGYTF | TGTGCCAGCAGCTTAGACTTCGAAGGCGGCTACACCTTC
13 | . | TRBJ1-2 | . | TRBV6-1 | CARRPGRPYGYTF | TGTGCCAGACGACCGGGCAGGCCCTATGGCTACACCTTC
17 | TRBD1 | TRBJ1-6 | medium-sized | TRBV6-1 | CASSATGRGAYNSPLHF | TGTGCCAGCAGTGCGACAGGGCGAGGGGCCTATAATTCACCCCTCCACTTT
16 | . | TRBJ2-5 | . | TRBV5-1 | CATRLVGGSGQETQYF | TGCGCCACGCGACTCGTCGGGGGATCGGGCCAAGAGACCCAGTACTTC
14 | TRBD1 | TRBJ2-2 | . | TRBV14 | CASSRQGRTGELFF | TGTGCCAGCAGCCGACAGGGGAGAACCGGGGAGCTGTTTTTT
14 | . | TRBJ2-5 | . | TRBV20-1 | CSASPLRLRGTQYF | TGCAGTGCTAGCCCCCTCCGGCTAAGAGGGACCCAGTACTTC
14 | TRBD1 | TRBJ2-2 | . | TRBV20-1 | CSAPSGTATGELFF | TGCAGTGCGCCCTCCGGGACAGCCACCGGGGAGCTGTTTTTT
16 | TRBD2 | TRBJ2-5 | . | TRBV6-5 | CASSYRLGTSLETQYF | TGTGCCAGCAGTTACAGATTGGGGACTAGCTTGGAGACCCAGTACTTC
15 | TRBD2 | TRBJ2-1 | . | TRBV20-1 | CSASPGLASHNEQFF | TGCAGTGCCAGCCCGGGACTAGCGTCTCACAATGAGCAGTTCTTC
14 | TRBD1 | TRBJ1-5 | . | TRBV6-1 | CASSSPGGCQPQHF | TGTGCCAGCTCCTCCCCAGGGGGCTGTCAGCCCCAGCATTTT
16 | TRBD1 | TRBJ2-7 | . | TRBV20-1 | CSARGQGATNAYEQYF | TGCAGTGCTAGAGGACAGGGGGCGACTAATGCCTACGAGCAGTACTTC
14 | . | TRBJ1-2 | few | TRBV20-1 | CSAPSGSRNYGYTF | TGCAGTGCTCCTTCAGGGAGCCGAAACTATGGCTACACCTTC
12 | . | TRBJ1-5 | few | TRBV20-1 | CSANKGNQPQHF | TGCAGTGCTAACAAGGGCAATCAGCCCCAGCATTTT
16 | TRBD1 | TRBJ2-2 | . | TRBV2 | CASSSGTGMYTGELFF | TGTGCCAGCAGTTCCGGGACAGGGATGTACACCGGGGAGCTGTTTTTT
16 | TRBD2 | TRBJ2-3 | . | TRBV6-1 | CASNPSGSGGADTQYF | TGTGCCAGCAATCCCTCTGGGAGCGGGGGGGCAGATACGCAGTATTTT
13 | . | TRBJ1-6 | . | TRBV12-3/TRBV12-4 | CASSLTDNSPLHF | TGTGCCAGCAGTTTGACAGATAATTCACCCCTCCACTTT
13 | . | TRBJ1-1 | . | TRBV30 | CAWGGEMNTEAFF | TGTGCCTGGGGCGGCGAAATGAACACTGAAGCTTTCTTT